This T cell receptor beta chain emerged from a study of blood T cell repertoires in COVID-19. Data came from immunoSEQ multiplex PCR; TCRdb stores just in-frame clones and leaves some out. The data contain under 150,000 clones, roughly 79% of them singletons. The sample taken for sequencing was peripheral blood. The clonotype comes from a man aged 70-80 years with active or convalescent COVID-19.

The CDR3 reads CASSHPGQKNTEAFF. The CDR3 nucleotides read TGCGCCAGCAGCCATCCGGGACAGAAGAACACTGAAGCTTTCTTT. The chain uses TRBV4-1 and TRBJ1-1, with 7 bases fitting TRBD1. The germline V gene has CDR1 MGHRA and CDR2 YSYEKL. The CDR3 has 15 residues. The ends lost 3 bases at V and 1 base at J; junction bases unmatched: 5.